This T cell receptor beta chain comes out of a study of blood T cell repertoires in COVID-19. Overall study context: T cells, B-cell-depleted T cells, or PBMCs provided the cDNA or gDNA that served as material.

Participant ages covered about 18 to 95 years across 20 to 25 US areas. Authors' analysis steps: Estimates of nucleated cell counts were drawn from the amplification of reference gene primers. This table comes from immunoSEQ multiplex PCR, and its TCRdb copy is limited to in-frame clones, with some not included. The V and J calls and the clone size are those of that table, but D and trimming were determined from the DNA. The sample yields some 220,000 clones, 88% seen once. Sequenced material: PBMCs or T cells enriched from blood (not recorded which). The clonotype comes from a woman aged 25 to 39 who had recovered from COVID-19.

CDR3 region: CASSVGSTTDTQYF. The CDR3, as DNA: TGTGCCAGCAGCGTAGGAAGTACAACAGATACGCAGTATTTT. The V call is TRBV9, the J call TRBJ2-3, with unresolved D. CDR1 is SGDLS and CDR2 is YYNGEE in the germline V gene. The CDR3 is 14 residues long. The ends were cut back, 0 bases at V and 3 bases at J, with 8 bases in the middle.